The sequence of this TCR beta chain was determined in a study of blood T cell repertoires in COVID-19 (dated by TCRdb to about 2020). Context from the whole study: Samples covering the acute and convalescent phases of COVID-19 were provided by collaborators in the United States, Italy and Spain. A de-identified subject ID, COVID-19 status, age in years and sex were almost always included in the sample metadata. Samples were obtained from the ongoing ImmuneRACE study (first 160 participants) and from about 1,300 subjects provided by 6 global collaborators. The prospective study material was composed of cDNA or gDNA derived from T cells, B-cell-depleted T cells, or PBMCs. The repertoires were made available in a free public database intended to serve as a resource for research on the immune response to SARS-CoV-2. Deeply sampled blood TCRbeta repertoires from subjects exposed to, actively infected with, or recovered from COVID-19 were included in the dataset. Where available, HLA class I and class II types were obtained from metadata supplied by the sample provider rather than from assay-based typing.

Turning to this clone: This clone's antigen is unknown. No much larger clonotype is one base removed from it; base qualities were not supplied.

The collaborating institutions used their own protocols to collect whole blood in K2EDTA tubes. For TCRbeta analysis, collaborators shipped samples as frozen whole blood, isolated PBMCs, or DNA extracted from either of those sample types. The paper as a whole reports these results and caveats: The amount of clinical and demographic metadata varied by source and participant and was provided uncurated.

For CDR1 and CDR2, the germline V gene (reference sequence) lists SGHNT and YYREEE. A distance of 21 bases separates the germline ends of V and J, which lose 3 bases and 5 bases respectively. The CDR3 runs 17 amino acids, cysteine and phenylalanine included. Of all the DNA, just the CDR3 is kept, 51 bases in frame from base 1. TCRbeta CDR3 regions were amplified from genomic DNA by means of the immunoSEQ Assay, a bias-controlled multiplex PCR. The study's processing was this. The number of nucleated cells in each sample was estimated by amplification of reference gene primers within the assay. To quantify the absolute abundance of each unique TCRbeta CDR3 rearrangement, sequence reads were collapsed and filtered. Productive Simpson clonality was computed per sample as the square root of Simpson's diversity index over productive rearrangements. TCRdb limited this immuneACCESS table to in-frame rearrangements with V and J called. A share of clones is missing; checked studies link under half to unresolved V genes, and the rest is unexplained. The V and J calls and clone size were taken over from that table, and D and trimming were inferred from the DNA. Within this sample are around 140,000 clones, with approximately 87% of them counted one time only. The leading ten clones occupy 44% of the sample.

The sequence was collected from a human donor in a cohort sampled during active COVID-19. The chain employs TRBV5-4 and TRBJ2-1, with TRBD2 as a weak D call on 5 bases. The sample taken for sequencing was peripheral blood. CDR3 reads: CASSSAQGKGLNNEQFF. The DNA sequence reads TGTGCCAGCAGCTCCGCTCAAGGTAAAGGACTGAACAATGAGCAGTTCTTC.